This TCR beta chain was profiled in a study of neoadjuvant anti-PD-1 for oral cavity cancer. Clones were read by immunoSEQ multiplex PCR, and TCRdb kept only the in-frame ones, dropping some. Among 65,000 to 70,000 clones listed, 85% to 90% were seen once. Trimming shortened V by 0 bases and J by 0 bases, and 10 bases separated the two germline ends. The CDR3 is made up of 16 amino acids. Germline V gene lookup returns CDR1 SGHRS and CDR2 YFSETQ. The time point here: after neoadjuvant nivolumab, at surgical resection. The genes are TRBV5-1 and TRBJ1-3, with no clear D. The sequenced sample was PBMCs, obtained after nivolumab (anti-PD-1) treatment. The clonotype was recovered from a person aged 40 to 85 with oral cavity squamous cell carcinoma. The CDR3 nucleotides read TGCGCCAGCAGCTTGGCGGCAGGCCCCTCTGGAAACACCATATATTTT. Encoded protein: CASSLAAGPSGNTIYF.